What follows are 12 T cell receptor beta chains derived from one specimen sequenced in a study of resident and recirculating memory T cells in vitiligo listed by TCRdb under 2018. Receptor amplification or capture employed the immunoSEQ multiplex PCR assay. TCRdb retrieved this table from immuneACCESS and kept in-frame rearrangements only. Not all clones are present; in checked studies, unresolved V genes account for under half, and no reason is known for the remainder. The sample contains 40,000 to 50,000 clones, 85% to 95% of them found a single time. The ten largest account for more than 4% of the sample. The sample consisted of blood. Every receptor here comes from a male donor with vitiligo.

The chain combines TRBV5-6 with TRBJ2-5; 7 bases align to TRBD2. The tail of the sequence fits TRBJ2-7 better, so the J call may be wrong. CDR1 and CDR2 (germline): SGHDT, YYEEEE. There are 13 residues in the CDR3. CDR3 sequence: CASALASSYEQYF. CDR3 in DNA: TGTGCCAGCGCACTAGCGAGCTCCTACGAGCAGTACTTC.

This chain joins TRBV2 and TRBJ2-7, with a weak D call TRBD1 (7 bases). V was cut by 9 bases and J by 4 bases, with 25 bases left in between. The CDR3 runs 16 residues. Germline CDR1 SNHLY, CDR2 FYNNEI. DNA of the CDR3: TGTGCCAGTCTTCGTTGGGGGGAACAGGGGAGGTACGAGCAGTACTTC. Residues: CASLRWGEQGRYEQYF.

This chain links TRBV5-4 with TRBJ2-7; TRBD2 might be the D (6 bases). Germline V CDR1 and CDR2: SGHNT, YYREEE (reference sequence). The CDR3 is made up of 17 amino acids. Between the trimmed V and J ends, which lost 1 base and 5 bases, there was a span of 22 bases. As DNA, the CDR3 is TGTGCCAGCAGCTTGCAGGGAGGTACTTGGGGTGTGGACGAGCAGTACTTC. It codes for CASSLQGGTWGVDEQYF.

This rearrangement joins TRBV18 to TRBJ2-5; 7 nucleotides agree with TRBD1. The CDR3 spans 14 residues. Germline V gene sequence: CDR1 KGHSH, CDR2 LQKENI. Trimming cost V 5 bases and J 5 bases; bases outside gene matches: 8. Here the CDR3 DNA reads TGTGCCAGCTCATCAACAGGGGAGTGGGAGACCCAGTACTTC. Translating it yields CASSSTGEWETQYF.

The V gene is TRBV5-1, the J gene TRBJ1-2, with a possible D match to TRBD1 (5 bases). V lost 1 base, J lost 2 bases, and 12 bases lay in between. This CDR3 contains 15 residues. Germline CDR1 SGHRS, CDR2 YFSETQ. DNA for the CDR3: TGCGCCAGCAGCTTGCACTGGGGCGAGAACTATGGCTACACCTTC. This gives the protein CASSLHWGENYGYTF.

The chain uses TRBV27 and TRBJ1-6; maybe TRBD1 (5 bases). The germline V and J ends were trimmed by 1 base and 10 bases, with 14 bases remaining between them. The CDR3 sequence is 15 residues long. Germline V gene sequence: CDR1 MNHEY, CDR2 SMNVEV (reference sequence). DNA of the CDR3: TGTGCCAGCAGTTTATATCAGGGTTGGGGCTCACCCCTCCACTTT. Protein sequence: CASSLYQGWGSPLHF.

V is TRBV5-1 and J is TRBJ2-2, with 15 bases lining up with TRBD2. Looked up from germline, CDR1 is SGHRS and CDR2 is YFSETQ. V was pared by 3 bases and J by 7 bases, with 4 bases of the junction left unmatched. This CDR3 comprises 16 residues. In DNA, the CDR3 is TGCGCCAGCAGCTCCTGGACTAGCGGGGGGGTCGGGGAGCTGTTTTTT. It encodes CASSSWTSGGVGELFF. The whole variable domain, remainder taken from reference TRBV5-1 and TRBJ2-2, is KAGVTQTPRYLIKTRGQQVTLSCSPISGHRSVSWYQQTPGQGLQFLFEYFSETQRNKGNFPGRFSGRQFSNSRSEMNVSTLELGDSALYLCASSSWTSGGVGELFFGEGSRLTVL.

The chain employs TRBV7-2 and TRBJ1-2, with D possibly TRBD1 on 5 matching bases. Trimming removed 5 bases from V and 0 bases from J, with 10 bases in between. This CDR3 is 14 amino acids long. Germline CDR1 reads SGHTA; CDR2 reads FQGNSA. Written as DNA, the CDR3 is TGTGCCAGCAGCCGGGGGGGAGCTAACTATGGCTACACCTTC. Residues: CASSRGGANYGYTF.

V is TRBV9 and J is TRBJ1-1; no reliable D call. The CDR3 contains 14 residues. CDR1 is SGDLS and CDR2 is YYNGEE in the germline V gene. Trimming pared 1 base from V and 1 base from J, leaving 8 bases between. This CDR3 reads CASSVTGGNTEAFF. CDR3 nucleotides: TGTGCCAGCAGCGTAACTGGAGGGAACACTGAAGCTTTCTTT.

CDR3 in amino acids: CASSSGQVASYNEQFF. The CDR3 nucleotides are TGCGCCAGCAGCAGCGGACAGGTCGCCTCCTACAATGAGCAGTTCTTC. This rearrangement joins TRBV5-1 to TRBJ2-1; 7 nucleotides agree with TRBD1. Losses at the gene ends were 4 bases for V and 0 bases for J; bases not matched to a gene: 7. The CDR3 has 16 amino acids. Looked up from germline, CDR1 is SGHRS and CDR2 is YFSETQ.

This clone occurred once. The chain is built from TRBV30 and TRBJ1-2, with D uncertain. V lost 5 bases, J lost 4 bases, and 20 bases lay in between. There are 15 residues in the CDR3. CDR1 is GTSNPN, CDR2 SVGIG, per germline (reference sequence). The CDR3 DNA reads TGTGCCTGGGAGCTGTTACGGACTCCCGGCTATGGCTACACCTTC. It specifies CAWELLRTPGYGYTF.

The rearrangement joins TRBV20-1 to TRBJ1-1; the D is unclear. The CDR3 is 11 amino acids. Germline lookup yields CDR1 DFQATT and CDR2 SNEGSKA (reference sequence). The CDR3 sequence is CRGGKNTEAFF. CDR3 nucleotide sequence: TGCAGAGGAGGGAAGAACACTGAAGCTTTCTTT.